The 3 T cell receptor beta chains reported below all come from one sample, sequenced in a study of shared clonotypes between healthy human individuals. Data came from immunoSEQ multiplex PCR; TCRdb stores just in-frame clones and leaves some out. The table lists about 2.3 million clones, more than 80% of them singletons, with around 0.4% in the top ten. The sequenced sample was naive CD4+ T cells from PBMCs. Noted subset: CD45RA+ positively selected. These receptor sequences come from a man between 18 and 29 years old in good health. Some clones in this sample may be carry-over from other donors' samples.

The chain employs TRBV6-1 and TRBJ1-4; D is unclear. Germline CDR1 reads MNHNS; CDR2 reads SASEGT. The germline V and J ends were trimmed by 7 bases and 8 bases, with 20 bases remaining between them. This CDR3 has 15 residues. CDR3 coding DNA: TGTGCCAGCATTCTCGGGCAGACCAATCCAGAAAAACTGTTTTTT. Encoded protein: CASILGQTNPEKLFF.

This clone was seen only a few times. The chain recombines TRBV2 with TRBJ1-1; perhaps TRBD1 as D (5 bases). Trimming removed 4 bases at V and 1 base at J, with 7 bases between. The CDR3 has 13 amino acids. The V gene's germline CDR1 is SNHLY and CDR2 FYNNEI. CDR3 coding DNA: TGTGCCAGCAGTGTCGGGGCGAACACTGAAGCTTTCTTT. This sequence encodes CASSVGANTEAFF.

A note on this clone: Other DNA sequences in this specimen translate into the identical CDR3. The chain links TRBV2 to TRBJ2-5, with 7 bases that match TRBD1. This CDR3 spans 12 amino acids. Germline lookup yields CDR1 SNHLY and CDR2 FYNNEI. J lost 5 bases, V lost 6 bases, and 3 bases had no gene match. The CDR3 region is CASRDRVETQYF. The CDR3, as DNA: TGTGCCAGCAGAGACAGGGTGGAGACCCAGTACTTC. Full variable domain (remainder filled in from reference TRBV2 and TRBJ2-5): EPEVTQTPSHQVTQMGQEVILRCVPISNHLYFYWYRQILGQKVEFLVSFYNNEISEKSEIFDDQFSVERPDGSNFTLKIRSTKLEDSAMYFCASRDRVETQYFGPGTRLLVL.